This record looks at one TCR beta chain sequence and its context. The sample originates from a study of blood T cell repertoires in COVID-19. The wider study: Collection of acute and convalescent COVID-19 samples took place in the United States, Italy and Spain. T cells, B-cell-depleted T cells, or PBMCs supplied cDNA or gDNA.

Original processing methods: Researchers report that nucleated cell counts were estimated from reference gene primer amplification. Sequenced by immunoSEQ multiplex PCR; TCRdb stores in-frame clones only, minus some. Clone size and V and J calls were adopted from that table, with D and trimming inferred from the DNA. Among around 130,000 clones listed, over 80% were seen once. Participants' reported clinical history set cohort assignment. The junction had 5 bases not matched to a gene; V was cut back by 6 bases and J by 3 bases. This CDR3 comprises 14 residues. The germline V gene encodes CDR1 WNHNN and CDR2 SYGVQD (reference sequence).

Sequencing was performed on PBMCs or T cells enriched from blood (not recorded which). This receptor was obtained from a young man who had recovered from COVID-19. The gene calls are TRBV10-1 and TRBJ2-3, with 8 positions matching TRBD2. DNA of the CDR3: TGCGCCAGCAGCCGTAGCGGGGTTACAGATACGCAGTATTTT. This encodes CASSRSGVTDTQYF.